This T cell receptor (beta chain) was profiled in a study of chemoradiotherapy in HPV16-positive cancers. On the study more broadly: Candidate HPV-specific clones and shared TCR motifs came from two HPV16-positive patients. Findings of the study overall: For HPV16-positive patients, expanding HPV-responsive T cells associated with longer recurrence-free survival. Non-HPV-specific T cells did not expand in tumors during treatment, whereas candidate HPV-specific clones and E7-related motifs did. Functional assays defining HPV-specific T cells used only two HPV16-positive patients.

Assay: immunoSEQ multiplex PCR; the TCRdb copy retains only in-frame clones and omits some. The sample yields 22,000 or so clones, around nine tenths seen once. CDR1 is SGHNT and CDR2 is YYREEE in the germline V gene (reference sequence). This CDR3 has 14 amino acids. V gave up 0 bases and J gave up 6 bases; unmatched junction bases: 4. On this clone: Its specificity is not known.

The receptor was isolated from a human donor with HPV-associated anogenital cancer. This rearrangement joins TRBV5-4 to TRBJ1-1, with TRBD1 matching over 8 bases. Material: blood, obtained from a patient who underwent chemoradiotherapy. DNA of the CDR3: TGTGCCAGCAGCTTGGACAGGGGGGTGTCTGAAGCTTTCTTT. Its protein is CASSLDRGVSEAFF.